The sequence of this T cell receptor (beta chain) was determined in a study of human T cells and chemical hapten exposure. Study-level information: Affected patients, primarily female, had alopecia areata, totalis or universalis. Variability of per-sample TCR yields stemmed mainly from small differences in pooled library volume.

This clonotype was found a few times. From germline, CDR1 is SGHVS and CDR2 FNYEAQ. Trimming cost V 7 bases and J 4 bases; bases outside gene matches: 7. The CDR3 is 14 residues long. Time point indicated: patch test 1, 2 weeks after DPC sensitization. The treatment is: therapeutic diphenylcyclopropenone sensitization with weekly scalp DPC. In the original processing: Across samples, TCR counts had a median of about 93,000 and ranged from about 23,224 to 690,600. From the RACE reads, TCRdb called clonotypes with MiXCR, one entry per CDR3 protein. TCRdb's processing, not the authors' own work, is the source of the V and J calls. Among 75,000 to 100,000 distinct CDR3 sequences listed, under 15% were seen once.

Source: whole blood, taken in connection with sensitization to the hapten diphenylcyclopropenone (DPC). The V call is TRBV7-6, the J call TRBJ2-1; 7 nucleotides match TRBD2. This clonotype originated in a woman aged 40 to 50 with alopecia areata. Some clones in this sample may be carry-over from other donors' samples. CDR3 coding DNA: TGTGCCAGCACTGCGGGAGCCCTTTACAATGAGCAGTTCTTC. Amino acid sequence: CASTAGALYNEQFF.